What follows are 10 T cell receptor beta chains derived from one specimen sequenced in a study of T-cell memory formation after mild COVID-19. MiXCR, run by TCRdb on the 5' RACE reads, gives a single entry per CDR3 protein. The data contain about 390,000 distinct CDR3 sequences, roughly 21% of them singletons. Input material: PBMCs or a T cell subset sorted from them (not recorded which). The receptors shown here come from an adult woman who had mild COVID-19 (a few samples of this study predate the infection). Cell type and time point are not known.

Comments on this clonotype: Given a much more abundant clone one base away, this may be a read error. This chain uses TRBV7-2 with TRBJ2-1; D perhaps matches TRBD2 (5 bases). Germline CDR1 is SGHTA and CDR2 is FQGNSA. The CDR3 is 12 residues long. Trimming shortened V by 0 bases and J by 8 bases, and 5 bases separated the two germline ends. The DNA for the CDR3 is TGTGCCAGCAGCTTAGCGCGGGATGAGCAGTTCTTC. It codes for CASSLARDEQFF.

This clonotype occurred a few times. This chain links TRBV4-3 with TRBJ2-5; 12 bases align to TRBD2. In germline, CDR1 is LGHNA, CDR2 YSLEER. This CDR3 is 19 amino acids long. V trimming: 0 bases; J trimming: 4 bases; junction bases outside the gene matches: 12. CDR3 bases: TGCGCCAGCAGCCAAGATAGGACTAGCGGGACTCTGGGACTAGAGACCCAGTACTTC. It specifies CASSQDRTSGTLGLETQYF.

This clonotype was recorded a few times. J is TRBJ1-1 and V is TRBV6-5; tentative D call: TRBD1 (6 bases). This CDR3 is built from 14 residues. V was shortened by 6 bases and J by 4 bases, with 15 bases between the two germline ends. Germline CDR1 is MNHEY and CDR2 is SVGAGI. CDR3 nucleotide sequence: TGTGCCAGCAGCCTGCCAGGGGCCCGCACTGAAGCTTTCTTT. It yields the protein CASSLPGARTEAFF.

This clonotype has only a few counts. The chain joins TRBV7-8 to TRBJ2-3; 15 bases align to TRBD2. The CDR3 is made up of 20 amino acids. Germline-derived CDR1 and CDR2 are SGHVS and FQNEAQ. Trimming removed 4 bases from V and 2 bases from J; junction bases left unmatched: 13. CDR3 protein: CASSSWTSGRAGGYTDTQYF. The CDR3 bases are TGTGCCAGCAGCTCATGGACTAGCGGGAGGGCTGGGGGTTACACAGATACGCAGTATTTT.

The chain has TRBV7-9 and TRBJ2-3; possible D gene TRBD1, 6 bases. The CDR3 is 16 amino acids. The germline V and J ends were trimmed by 1 base and 2 bases, with 13 bases remaining between them. In germline, CDR1 is SEHNR, CDR2 FQNEAQ (reference sequence). CDR3 protein: CASSLGVGANTDTQYF. CDR3 coding DNA: TGTGCCAGCAGCTTAGGCGTGGGGGCAAACACAGATACGCAGTATTTT.

On this clonotype: This clone may be a read error of a much larger clone one base away. The chain recombines TRBV7-6 with TRBJ2-1; 9 bases match TRBD2. Germline V CDR1 and CDR2: SGHVS, FNYEAQ. V lost 5 bases, J lost 8 bases, and 1 base stayed unmatched. CDR3 length equals 12 residues. The CDR3 DNA reads as TGTGCCAGCAGCCGGACTAGCGATGAGCAGTTCTTC. Protein sequence: CASSRTSDEQFF.

This clonotype was recorded a few times. V is TRBV7-2 and J is TRBJ2-5, with a tentative D call TRBD1 (6 bases). The CDR3 is made up of 15 amino acids. Germline CDR1 and CDR2: SGHTA and FQGNSA. Between the trimmed V and J ends, which lost 2 bases and 4 bases, there was a span of 14 bases. CDR3 bases: TGTGCCAGCAGCTTAAACCCGACAGGCTTAGAGACCCAGTACTTC. Its translation is CASSLNPTGLETQYF.

The rearrangement uses TRBV6-5 and TRBJ2-5, with TRBD2 identical over 13 bases. Trimming removed 3 bases from V and 5 bases from J; junction bases left unmatched: 6. The germline V gene has CDR1 MNHEY and CDR2 SVGAGI. The CDR3 totals 16 residues. Here the CDR3 reads CASSYWTSGSGETQYF. The DNA of the CDR3 is TGTGCCAGCAGTTATTGGACTAGCGGGAGTGGGGAGACCCAGTACTTC.

In its sample, this clonotype was seen a few times. The J gene is TRBJ2-7, the V gene TRBV10-3; TRBD1 might be the D (5 bases). From germline, CDR1 is ENHRY and CDR2 SYGVKD. Trimming left V 6 bases short and J 0 bases short, with 12 bases between. The CDR3 has 14 residues. CDR3 nucleotides: TGTGCCATCAGCCCGACAGCGAGCTCCTACGAGCAGTACTTC. Its translation is CAISPTASSYEQYF.

The rearrangement joins TRBV20-1 to TRBJ2-1; 9 nucleotides match TRBD2. The CDR3 consists of 14 residues. V trimming: 4 bases; J trimming: 6 bases; junction bases outside the gene matches: 7. CDR1 is DFQATT and CDR2 is SNEGSKA in the germline V gene (reference sequence). The CDR3 here is CSAKTSGRLNEQFF. The CDR3 region has the DNA TGCAGTGCTAAAACTAGCGGGCGACTCAATGAGCAGTTCTTC.